This TCR beta chain was documented in a study of T cell responses to AZD1222 COVID-19 vaccine. The CDR3 is 13 residues long. CDR1 is MNHEY, CDR2 SMNVEV, per germline (reference sequence). The V end lost 4 bases, the J end lost 3 bases, and 10 bases lay between the germline ends. The assay was immunoSEQ multiplex PCR, and TCRdb's table has in-frame clones only and misses some. The sample records about 140,000 clones, around 89% being singletons. This clone was seen a few times. This sequence originates from an adult in good health. The source was peripheral blood, collected on day 0 of AZD1222 vaccination. The chain uses TRBV27 and TRBJ2-7; TRBD2 is a possible D gene (5 bases). The CDR3 region is CASSYGVHYEQYF. CDR3 nucleotides: TGTGCCAGCAGTTACGGGGTGCACTACGAGCAGTACTTC.